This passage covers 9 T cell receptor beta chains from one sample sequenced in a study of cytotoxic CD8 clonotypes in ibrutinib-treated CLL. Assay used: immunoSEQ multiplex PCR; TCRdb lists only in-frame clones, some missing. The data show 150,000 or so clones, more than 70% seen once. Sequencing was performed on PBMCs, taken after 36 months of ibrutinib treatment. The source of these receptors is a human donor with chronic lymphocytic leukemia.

CDR3 sequence reads: CASSSREGSTDTQYF. The CDR3 DNA sequence: TGTGCCAGCAGCTCGCGGGAGGGGAGCACAGATACGCAGTATTTT. The genes are TRBV9 and TRBJ2-3; 9 positions agree with TRBD2. This CDR3 is built from 15 residues. Trimming cost V 4 bases and J 0 bases; bases outside gene matches: 3. The germline gives CDR1 SGDLS, CDR2 YYNGEE.

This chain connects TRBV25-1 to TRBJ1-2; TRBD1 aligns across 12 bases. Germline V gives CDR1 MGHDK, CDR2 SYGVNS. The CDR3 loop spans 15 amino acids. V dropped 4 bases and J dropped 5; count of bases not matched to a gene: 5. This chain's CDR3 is CASSGPGQGAYGYTF. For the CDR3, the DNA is TGTGCCAGCAGTGGCCCGGGACAGGGGGCGTATGGCTACACCTTC.

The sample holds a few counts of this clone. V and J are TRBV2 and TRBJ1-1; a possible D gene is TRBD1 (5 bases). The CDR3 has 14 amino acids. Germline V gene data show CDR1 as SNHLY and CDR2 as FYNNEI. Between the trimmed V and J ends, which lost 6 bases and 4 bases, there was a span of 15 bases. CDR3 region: CASRGSPGATEAFF. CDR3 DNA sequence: TGTGCCAGCAGGGGGAGTCCTGGGGCCACTGAAGCTTTCTTT.

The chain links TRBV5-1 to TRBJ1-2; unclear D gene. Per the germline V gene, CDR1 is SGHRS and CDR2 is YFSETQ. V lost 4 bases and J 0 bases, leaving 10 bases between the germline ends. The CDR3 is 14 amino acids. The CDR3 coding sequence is TGCGCCAGCAGCGCCTCTGCCGCTAACTATGGCTACACCTTC. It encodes CASSASAANYGYTF.

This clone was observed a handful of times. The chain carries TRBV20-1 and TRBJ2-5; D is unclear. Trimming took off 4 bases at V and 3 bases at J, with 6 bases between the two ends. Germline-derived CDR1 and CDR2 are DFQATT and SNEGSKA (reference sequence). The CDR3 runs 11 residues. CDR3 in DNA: TGCAGTGCTACAATCGAAGAGACCCAGTACTTC. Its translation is CSATIEETQYF.

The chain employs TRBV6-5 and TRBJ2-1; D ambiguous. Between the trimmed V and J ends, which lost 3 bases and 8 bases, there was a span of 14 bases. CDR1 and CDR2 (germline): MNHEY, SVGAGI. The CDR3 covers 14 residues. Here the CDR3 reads CASSYARLNDEQFF. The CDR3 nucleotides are TGTGCCAGCAGTTATGCTAGATTAAACGATGAGCAGTTCTTC.

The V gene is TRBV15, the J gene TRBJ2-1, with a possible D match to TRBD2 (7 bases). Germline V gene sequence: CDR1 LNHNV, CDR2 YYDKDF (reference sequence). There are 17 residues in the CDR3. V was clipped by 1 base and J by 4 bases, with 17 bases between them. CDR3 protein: CATSRVFTGGPYNEQFF. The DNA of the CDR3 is TGTGCCACCAGCAGAGTGTTTACGGGGGGCCCGTACAATGAGCAGTTCTTC.

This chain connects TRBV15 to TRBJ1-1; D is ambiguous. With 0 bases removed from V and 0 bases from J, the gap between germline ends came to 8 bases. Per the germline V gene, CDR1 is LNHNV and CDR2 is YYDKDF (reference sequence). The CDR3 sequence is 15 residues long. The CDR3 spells CATSRDRTMNTEAFF. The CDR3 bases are TGTGCCACCAGCAGAGATAGGACGATGAACACTGAAGCTTTCTTT.

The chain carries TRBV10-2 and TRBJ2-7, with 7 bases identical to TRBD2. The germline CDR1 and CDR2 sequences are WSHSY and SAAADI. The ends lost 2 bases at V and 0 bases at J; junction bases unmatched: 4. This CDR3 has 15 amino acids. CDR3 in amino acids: CASSEPASGSYEQYF. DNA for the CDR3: TGCGCCAGCAGTGAGCCAGCTAGCGGCTCCTACGAGCAGTACTTC.